This TCR beta chain comes out of a study of blood T cell repertoires in COVID-19. Study background: The United States, Italy and Spain provided the acute and convalescent COVID-19 samples. PBMCs, B-cell-depleted T cells, or T cells were the source of the cDNA or gDNA that made up the material.

Enrolment of Seattle patients took place during active infection, and they were followed longitudinally. Original data processing: By means of reference gene primer amplification, nucleated cell counts were estimated. Data came from immunoSEQ multiplex PCR; TCRdb stores just in-frame clones and leaves some out. V and J calls plus clone size are reproduced from that table; the DNA served to infer D and trimming. The sample yields around 400,000 clones, more than 70% seen once. The junction had 1 base not matched to a gene; V was cut back by 4 bases and J by 2 bases. The CDR3 is made up of 14 amino acids. CDR1 is SGHNT, CDR2 YYREEE, per germline (reference sequence). This clone was detected only a few times.

Sequencing was carried out using peripheral blood. The clonotype originates from a woman aged 55-70 years with COVID-19, enrolled during active disease. V usage is TRBV5-4 and J usage is TRBJ1-4; 8 nucleotides line up with TRBD1. This chain's CDR3 is CASSRDRTNEKLFF. CDR3 coding DNA: TGTGCCAGCAGCCGGGACAGGACTAATGAAAAACTGTTTTTT.